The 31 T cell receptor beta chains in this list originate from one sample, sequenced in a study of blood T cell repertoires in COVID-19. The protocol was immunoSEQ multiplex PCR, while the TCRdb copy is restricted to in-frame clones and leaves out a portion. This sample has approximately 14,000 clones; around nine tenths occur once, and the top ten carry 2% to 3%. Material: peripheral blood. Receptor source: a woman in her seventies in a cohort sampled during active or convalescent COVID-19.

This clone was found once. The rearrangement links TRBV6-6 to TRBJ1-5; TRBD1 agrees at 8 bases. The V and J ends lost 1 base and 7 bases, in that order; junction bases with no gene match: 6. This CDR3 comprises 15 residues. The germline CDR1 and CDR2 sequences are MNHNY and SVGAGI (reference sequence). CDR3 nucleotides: TGTGCCAGCAGTTACTATCCAGGGGGCGAACAGCCCCAGCATTTT. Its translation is CASSYYPGGEQPQHF.

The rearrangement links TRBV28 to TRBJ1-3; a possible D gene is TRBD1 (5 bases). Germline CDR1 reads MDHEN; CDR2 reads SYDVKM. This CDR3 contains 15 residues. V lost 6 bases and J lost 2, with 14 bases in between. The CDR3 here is CASSVLNRPGNTIYF. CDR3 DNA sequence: TGTGCCAGCAGCGTACTCAACAGGCCTGGAAACACCATATATTTT.

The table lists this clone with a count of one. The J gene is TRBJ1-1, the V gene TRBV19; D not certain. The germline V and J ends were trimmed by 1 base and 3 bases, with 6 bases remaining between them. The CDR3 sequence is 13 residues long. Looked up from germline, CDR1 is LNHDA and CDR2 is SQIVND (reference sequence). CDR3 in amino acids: CASSIGAYTEAFF. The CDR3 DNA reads TGTGCCAGTAGTATAGGAGCGTACACTGAAGCTTTCTTT.

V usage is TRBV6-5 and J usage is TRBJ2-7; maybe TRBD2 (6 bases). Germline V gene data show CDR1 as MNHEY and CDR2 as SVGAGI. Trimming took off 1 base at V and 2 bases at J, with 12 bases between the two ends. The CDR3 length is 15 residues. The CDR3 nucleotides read TGTGCCAGCAGTTACTTAGCTAGCGTGGCCTACGAGCAGTACTTC. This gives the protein CASSYLASVAYEQYF.

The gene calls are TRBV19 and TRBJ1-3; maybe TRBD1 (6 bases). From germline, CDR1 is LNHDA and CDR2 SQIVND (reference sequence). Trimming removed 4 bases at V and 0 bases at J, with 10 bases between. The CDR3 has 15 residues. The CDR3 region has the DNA TGTGCCAGTAGTACCCGGACAGTCTCTGGAAACACCATATATTTT. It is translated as CASSTRTVSGNTIYF.

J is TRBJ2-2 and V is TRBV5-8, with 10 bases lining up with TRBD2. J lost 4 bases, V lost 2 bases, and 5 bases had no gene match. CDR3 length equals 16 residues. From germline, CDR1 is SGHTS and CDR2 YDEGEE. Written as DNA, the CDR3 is TGTGCCAGCAGCTTCGAGCGGGGGGGCTTCACCGGGGAGCTGTTTTTT. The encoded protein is CASSFERGGFTGELFF.

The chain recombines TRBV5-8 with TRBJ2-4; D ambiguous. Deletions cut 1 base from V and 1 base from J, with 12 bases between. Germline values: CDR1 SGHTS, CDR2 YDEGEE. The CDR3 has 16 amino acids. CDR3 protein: CASSLPATGAKNIQYF. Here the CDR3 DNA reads TGTGCCAGCAGCTTGCCCGCGACTGGGGCCAAAAACATTCAGTACTTC.

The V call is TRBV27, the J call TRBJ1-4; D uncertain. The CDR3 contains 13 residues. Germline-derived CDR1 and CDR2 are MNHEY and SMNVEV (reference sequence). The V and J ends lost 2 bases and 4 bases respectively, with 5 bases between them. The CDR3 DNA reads TGTGCCAGCAGTTTACAGGTTAATGAAAAACTGTTTTTT. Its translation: CASSLQVNEKLFF.

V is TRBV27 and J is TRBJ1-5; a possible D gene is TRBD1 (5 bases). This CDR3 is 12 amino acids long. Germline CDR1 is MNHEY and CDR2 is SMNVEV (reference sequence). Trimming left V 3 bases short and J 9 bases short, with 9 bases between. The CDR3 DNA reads TGTGCCAGCAGTTTGGTGGGGGGGCCCCAGCATTTT. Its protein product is CASSLVGGPQHF.

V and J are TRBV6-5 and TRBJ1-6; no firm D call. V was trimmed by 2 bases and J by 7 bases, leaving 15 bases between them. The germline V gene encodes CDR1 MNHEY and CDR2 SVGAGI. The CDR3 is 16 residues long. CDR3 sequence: CASSYRGPAGNSPLHF. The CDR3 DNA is TGTGCCAGCAGTTACCGCGGCCCCGCGGGCAATTCACCCCTCCACTTT.

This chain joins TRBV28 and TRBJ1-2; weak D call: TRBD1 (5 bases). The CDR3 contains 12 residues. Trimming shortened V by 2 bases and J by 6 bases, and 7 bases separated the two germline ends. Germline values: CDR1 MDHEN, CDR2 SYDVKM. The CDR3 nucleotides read TGTGCCAGCAGTTTACAGGGCCATGGCTACACCTTC. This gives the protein CASSLQGHGYTF.

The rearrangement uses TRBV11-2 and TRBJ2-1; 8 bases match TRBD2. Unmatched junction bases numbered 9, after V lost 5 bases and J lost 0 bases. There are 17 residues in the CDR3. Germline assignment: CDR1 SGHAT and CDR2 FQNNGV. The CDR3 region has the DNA TGTGCCAGCAGCCCCCTCTCGGCGGGGGGCTCCTACAATGAGCAGTTCTTC. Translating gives CASSPLSAGGSYNEQFF.

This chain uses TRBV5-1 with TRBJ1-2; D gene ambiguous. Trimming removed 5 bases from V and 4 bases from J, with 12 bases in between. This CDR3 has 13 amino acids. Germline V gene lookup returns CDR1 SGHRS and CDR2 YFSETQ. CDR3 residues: CASRIRETYGYTF. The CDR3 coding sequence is TGCGCCAGCAGGATTCGGGAGACCTATGGCTACACCTTC.

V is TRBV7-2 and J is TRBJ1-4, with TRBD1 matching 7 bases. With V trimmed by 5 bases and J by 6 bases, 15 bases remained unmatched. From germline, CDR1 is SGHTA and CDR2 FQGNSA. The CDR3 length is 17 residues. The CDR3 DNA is TGTGCCAGCAGCCCCCGGGTCAGGGGGGTACCCCATGAAAAACTGTTTTTT. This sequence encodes CASSPRVRGVPHEKLFF.

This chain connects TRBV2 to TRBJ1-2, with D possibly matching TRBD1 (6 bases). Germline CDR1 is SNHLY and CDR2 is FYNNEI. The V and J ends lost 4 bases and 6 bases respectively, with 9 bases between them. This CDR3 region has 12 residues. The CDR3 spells CASSVDRNGYTF. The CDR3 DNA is TGTGCCAGCAGTGTAGACAGGAATGGCTACACCTTC.

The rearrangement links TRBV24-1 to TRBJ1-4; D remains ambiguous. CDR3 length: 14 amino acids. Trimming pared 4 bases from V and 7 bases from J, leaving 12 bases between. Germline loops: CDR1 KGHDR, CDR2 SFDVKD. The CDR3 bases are TGTGCCACCAGTGACCGAGGACTCCCTGAAAAACTGTTTTTT. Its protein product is CATSDRGLPEKLFF.

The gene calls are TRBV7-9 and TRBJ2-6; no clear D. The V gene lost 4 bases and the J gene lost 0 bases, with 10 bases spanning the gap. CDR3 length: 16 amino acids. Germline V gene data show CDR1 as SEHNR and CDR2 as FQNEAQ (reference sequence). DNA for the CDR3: TGTGCCAGCAGCTCTGTCAGTCTCTCTGGGGCCAACGTCCTGACTTTC. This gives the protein CASSSVSLSGANVLTF. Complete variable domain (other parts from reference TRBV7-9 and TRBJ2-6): DTGVSQNPRHKITKRGQNVTFRCDPISEHNRLYWYRQTLGQGPEFLTYFQNEAQLEKSRLLSDRFSAERPKGSFSTLEIQRTEQGDSAMYLCASSSVSLSGANVLTFGAGSRLTVL.

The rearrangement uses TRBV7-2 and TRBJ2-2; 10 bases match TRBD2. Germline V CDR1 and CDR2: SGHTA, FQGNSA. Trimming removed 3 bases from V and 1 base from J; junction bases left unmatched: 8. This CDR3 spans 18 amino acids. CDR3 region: CASSFLPAGGLNTGELFF. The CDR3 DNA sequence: TGTGCCAGCAGCTTCCTTCCAGCGGGGGGGCTGAACACCGGGGAGCTGTTTTTT.

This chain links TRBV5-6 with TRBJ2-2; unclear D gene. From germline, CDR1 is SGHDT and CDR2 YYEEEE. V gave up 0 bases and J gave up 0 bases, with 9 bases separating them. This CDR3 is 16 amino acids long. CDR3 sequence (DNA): TGTGCCAGCAGCTTGGCCAACACAGCGAACACCGGGGAGCTGTTTTTT. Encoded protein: CASSLANTANTGELFF.

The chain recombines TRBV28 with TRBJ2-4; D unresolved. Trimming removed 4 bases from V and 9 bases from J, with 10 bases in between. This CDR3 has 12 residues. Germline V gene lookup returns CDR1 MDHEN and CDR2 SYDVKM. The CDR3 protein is CASSSRVAIQYF. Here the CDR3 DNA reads TGTGCCAGCAGTTCCCGGGTGGCCATTCAGTACTTC.

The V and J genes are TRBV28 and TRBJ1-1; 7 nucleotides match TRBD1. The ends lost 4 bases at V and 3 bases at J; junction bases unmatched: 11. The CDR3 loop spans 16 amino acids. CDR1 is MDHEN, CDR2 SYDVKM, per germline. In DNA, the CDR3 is TGTGCCAGCAGTTCCCGACAGGGCGGTGAAGACACTGAAGCTTTCTTT. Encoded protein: CASSSRQGGEDTEAFF.

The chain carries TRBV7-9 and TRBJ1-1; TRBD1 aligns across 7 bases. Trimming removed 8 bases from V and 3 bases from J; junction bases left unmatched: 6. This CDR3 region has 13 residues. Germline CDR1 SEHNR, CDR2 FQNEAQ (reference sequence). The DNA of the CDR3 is TGTGCCAGCTCACACACAGGGGACACTGAAGCTTTCTTT. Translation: CASSHTGDTEAFF.

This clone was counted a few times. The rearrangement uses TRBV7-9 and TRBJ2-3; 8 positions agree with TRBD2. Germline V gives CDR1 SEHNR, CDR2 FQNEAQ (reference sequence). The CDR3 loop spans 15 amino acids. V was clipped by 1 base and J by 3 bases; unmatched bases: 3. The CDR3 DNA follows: TGTGCCAGCAGCTTAGGTCTAGCGGGTACAGATACGCAGTATTTT. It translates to CASSLGLAGTDTQYF.

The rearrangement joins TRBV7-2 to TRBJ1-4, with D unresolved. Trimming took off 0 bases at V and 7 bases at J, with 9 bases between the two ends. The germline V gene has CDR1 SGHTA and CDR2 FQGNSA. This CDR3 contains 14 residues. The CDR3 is CASSLAFGGEKLFF. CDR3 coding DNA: TGTGCCAGCAGCTTAGCGTTCGGTGGTGAAAAACTGTTTTTT.

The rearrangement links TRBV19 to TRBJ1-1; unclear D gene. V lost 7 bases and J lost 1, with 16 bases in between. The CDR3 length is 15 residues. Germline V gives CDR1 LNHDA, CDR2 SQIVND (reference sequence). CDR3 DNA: TGTGCCAGTACTCCCCTGGAGGCGGGGAACACTGAAGCTTTCTTT. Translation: CASTPLEAGNTEAFF.

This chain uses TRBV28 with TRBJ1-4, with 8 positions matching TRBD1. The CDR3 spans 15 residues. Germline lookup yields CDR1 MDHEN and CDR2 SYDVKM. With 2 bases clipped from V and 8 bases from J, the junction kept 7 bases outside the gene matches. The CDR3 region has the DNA TGTGCCAGCAGTTTAGAGACAGGGGTAAAAGAAAAACTGTTTTTT. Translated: CASSLETGVKEKLFF.

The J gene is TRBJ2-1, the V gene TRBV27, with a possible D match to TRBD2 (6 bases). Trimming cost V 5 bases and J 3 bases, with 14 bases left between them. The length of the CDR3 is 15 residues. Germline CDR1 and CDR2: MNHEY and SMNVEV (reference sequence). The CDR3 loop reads CASSPSSAGYNEQFF. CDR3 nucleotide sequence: TGTGCCAGCAGTCCTTCTAGCGCGGGCTACAATGAGCAGTTCTTC.

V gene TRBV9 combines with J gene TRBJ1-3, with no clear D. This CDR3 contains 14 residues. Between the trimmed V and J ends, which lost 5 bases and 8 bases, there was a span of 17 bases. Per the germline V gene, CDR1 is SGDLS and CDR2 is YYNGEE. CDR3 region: CASSHRLEGDTIYF. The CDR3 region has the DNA TGTGCCAGCAGTCACAGATTGGAGGGTGACACCATATATTTT.

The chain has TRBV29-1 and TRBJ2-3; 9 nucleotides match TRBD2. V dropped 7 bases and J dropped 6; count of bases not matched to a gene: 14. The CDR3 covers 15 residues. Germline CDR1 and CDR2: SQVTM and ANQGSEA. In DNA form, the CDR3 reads TGCAGCGGGTTCCTTAGCGGGGGAACTGGGGATACGCAGTATTTT. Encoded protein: CSGFLSGGTGDTQYF.

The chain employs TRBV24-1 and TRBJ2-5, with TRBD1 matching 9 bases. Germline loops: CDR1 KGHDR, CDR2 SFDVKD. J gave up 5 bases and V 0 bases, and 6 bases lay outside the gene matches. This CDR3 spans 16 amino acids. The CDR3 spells CATSDLAGQGWETQYF. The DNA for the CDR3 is TGTGCCACCAGTGATTTGGCTGGACAGGGGTGGGAGACCCAGTACTTC.

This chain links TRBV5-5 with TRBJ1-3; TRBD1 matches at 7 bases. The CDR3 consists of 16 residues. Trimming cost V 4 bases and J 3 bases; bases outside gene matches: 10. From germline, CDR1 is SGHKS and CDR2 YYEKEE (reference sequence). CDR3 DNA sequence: TGTGCCAGCAGCCCCGCCACAGGGGCCGATGGAAACACCATATATTTT. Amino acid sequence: CASSPATGADGNTIYF. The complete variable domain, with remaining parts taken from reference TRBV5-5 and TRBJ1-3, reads DAGVTQSPTHLIKTRGQQVTLRCSPISGHKSVSWYQQVLGQGPQFIFQYYEKEERGRGNFPDRFSARQFPNYSSELNVNALLLGDSALYLCASSPATGADGNTIYFGEGSWLTVV.